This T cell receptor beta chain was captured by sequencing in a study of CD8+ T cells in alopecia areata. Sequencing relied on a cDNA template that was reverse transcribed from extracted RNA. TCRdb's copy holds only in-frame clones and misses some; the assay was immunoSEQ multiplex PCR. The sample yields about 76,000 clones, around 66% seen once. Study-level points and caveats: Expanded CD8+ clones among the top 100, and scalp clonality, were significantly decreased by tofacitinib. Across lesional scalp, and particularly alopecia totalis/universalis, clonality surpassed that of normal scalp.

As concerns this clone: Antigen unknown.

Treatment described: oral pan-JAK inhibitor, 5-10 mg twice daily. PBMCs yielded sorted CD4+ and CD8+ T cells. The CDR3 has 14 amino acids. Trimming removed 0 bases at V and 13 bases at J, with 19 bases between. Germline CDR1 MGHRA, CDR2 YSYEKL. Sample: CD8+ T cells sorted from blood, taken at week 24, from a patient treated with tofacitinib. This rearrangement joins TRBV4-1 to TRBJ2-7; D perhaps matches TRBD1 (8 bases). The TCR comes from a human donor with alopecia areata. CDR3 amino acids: CASSQDWTGRERYF. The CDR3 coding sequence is TGCGCCAGCAGCCAAGATTGGACAGGGCGGGAGAGATACTTC.